Shown below are 3 T cell receptor beta chains from a single sample sequenced in a study of shared clonotypes between healthy human individuals. Using immunoSEQ multiplex PCR, the repertoire was profiled, and TCRdb retains in-frame clones only, with some absent. The sample contains over 1.4 million clones, about 96% of which appear only once. The sample was naive CD4+ T cells sorted from blood. Subset reported: CD45RA+ positively selected. The receptors were gathered from a man aged 25 to 45 in good health.

With respect to this clone: Other DNA sequences in the sample encode the same CDR3. This chain uses TRBV5-1 with TRBJ2-1; 8 bases fit TRBD1. The CDR3 covers 15 residues. Per germline, CDR1 SGHRS and CDR2 YFSETQ. Losses at the gene ends were 4 bases for V and 2 bases for J; bases not matched to a gene: 5. The chain's CDR3 is CASSRTGTTYNEQFF. CDR3 sequence (DNA): TGCGCCAGCAGCCGGACAGGGACCACCTACAATGAGCAGTTCTTC.

Notes on this clone: Distinct nucleotide sequences in the sample also encode this CDR3. The gene calls are TRBV2 and TRBJ2-5; no firm D call. Deletions cut 4 bases from V and 0 bases from J, with 9 bases between. The CDR3 is made up of 14 amino acids. In germline, CDR1 is SNHLY, CDR2 FYNNEI. Here the CDR3 DNA reads TGTGCCAGCAGTGCAGGCCAATACCAAGAGACCCAGTACTTC. Protein: CASSAGQYQETQYF.

This chain joins TRBV5-8 and TRBJ2-7; 9 bases align to TRBD1. Germline loops: CDR1 SGHTS, CDR2 YDEGEE. This CDR3 is 17 amino acids long. V shed 4 bases and J 3 bases; nucleotides not matched to a gene: 14. CDR3 loop: CASSRRGTGIGNYEQYF. The CDR3 nucleotides are TGTGCCAGCAGCCGGAGGGGGACAGGGATTGGAAACTACGAGCAGTACTTC.